This entry is about one T cell receptor (beta chain). Antigen: not known. This sample is drawn from a study of cytomegalovirus exposure and HLA in healthy donors. PCR primers comprised 60 Vbeta and 13 Jbeta primers. Some clones are missing from TCRdb's copy, which holds only in-frame ones; the method was immunoSEQ multiplex PCR. The profile shows over 130,000 clones, roughly 80% of them singletons. The donors, nominally healthy at sampling, likely had unrecorded immune exposures. Study-wide results and caveats: When a later analysis compared HLA-associated TCR beta chains with equally common others, the HLA-associated chains turned out to be more clonally expanded and to have lower generation probabilities. CMV serostatus was the only recorded immune exposure for donors.

This clonotype was obtained from a female donor in good health and CMV-seronegative. The sequenced material came from PBMCs.

CDR3: CASSEGRAGGETQYF. The CDR3 DNA follows: TGTGCCAGCAGTGAGGGCAGGGCAGGGGGGGAGACCCAGTACTTC. J is TRBJ2-5 and V is TRBV2; D possibly corresponds to TRBD1 (7 bases). CDR1 and CDR2 from the germline V gene are SNHLY and FYNNEI. Deletions cut 3 bases from V and 5 bases from J, with 16 bases between. CDR3 size: 15 residues.